This T cell receptor (beta chain) was captured in a study of cytomegalovirus exposure and HLA in healthy donors. The CDR3 has 13 residues. Germline V gene data show CDR1 as LNHDA and CDR2 as SQIVND (reference sequence). With V trimmed by 4 bases and J by 7 bases, 4 bases remained unmatched. PCR used 60 Vbeta primers and 13 Jbeta primers. In the authors' workflow: An analysis performed later counted around 86 million unique TCR beta chains (roughly 10 million of them shared). Clones were read by immunoSEQ multiplex PCR, and TCRdb kept only the in-frame ones, dropping some. V and J calls and clone size are as listed in that table; D and trimming were resolved from the DNA. The sample holds some 140,000 clones, around 80% seen once. Worth noting for this clone: The antigen is not known.

Study conclusions and caveats: CMV serostatus alone was available as immune exposure information. TCR beta V- and J-gene trimming was later associated with a missense DCLRE1C variant. A later analysis found most CMV-associated TCR beta chains apparently HLA-restricted.

The chain uses TRBV19 and TRBJ2-7, with 10 nucleotides matching TRBD2. The TCR comes from a female donor in good health and CMV-seropositive. Sequences were obtained from PBMCs. CDR3 bases: TGTGCCAGTAGTAGGGCTAGCGGGGGTGAGCAGTACTTC. It yields the protein CASSRASGGEQYF.